This T cell receptor beta chain is drawn from a study of T cells in localized non-small cell lung cancer (dated by TCRdb to the early 2020s). Context from the whole study: The study examined T cell repertoires in a few hundred patients with early-stage NSCLC and compared tumors with uninvolved tumor-adjacent lungs. Of the NSCLC patients, approximately 130 were male and approximately 110 were female, and the mean age was around 70 years. The cohort consisted of approximately 240 treatment-naive NSCLC patients whose localized lung tumors had been resected. The paper's findings and limits, for the study overall: Of the top 100 tumor clones, a median of roughly 56 were detected in paired uninvolved adjacent lung; about 26 were also among that lung's top 100. Higher T cell density in blood was associated with longer overall survival, whereas higher clonality in adjacent lung was associated with shorter survival. Because the study design was exploratory, TCR variables were selected using unadjusted p-values without false-discovery rate correction. Uninvolved tumor-adjacent lung showed the highest T cell clonality, higher than tumor, which suggests more focused antigenic responses in the adjacent lung. Because multi-region tumor sequencing was not performed, intratumor heterogeneity could not be ruled out.

The immunoSEQ Assay was used to sequence TCR beta CDR3 regions from DNA. The study's processing was this. To compute T cell density, TCR beta template counts were normalized to usable DNA, which was estimated by amplifying housekeeping genes. Using the preseqR package, richness was estimated by extrapolating to 120,000 templates for tissue samples and 400,000 templates for PBMC samples. Clonality was defined by subtracting Pielou's evenness from one. Tissue-enriched TCRs were identified by differential abundance testing using productive amino-acid clonotypes, minimum total count 5 and alpha 0.1. Repertoire overlap between compartments was quantified with the Jaccard Index and Morisita Overlap Index. TCR beta CDR3s were clustered by GLIPH together with public tetramer-defined viral CDR3s, and at least three viral sequences plus V-gene enrichment were required for viral motifs. The immuneACCESS repertoire file appears here via TCRdb, limited to in-frame rearrangements. These files lack a portion of the clones; in checked studies, under half of the deficit traces to unresolved V genes, and the cause of the others is not known. The V and J calls and clone size are taken from that table; D and trimming were inferred from the DNA. Here the sample has 3,000 or so clones; 20% to 25% occur a single time. The ten largest clones capture 9.5% to 12% of the sample.

At diagnosis, tumor, uninvolved tumor-adjacent lung and peripheral blood were collected and then preserved as a mix of FFPE and fresh-frozen material. V is clipped by 3 bases and J by 6 bases, and the sequence between their germline boundaries is 14 bases long. The germline V gene sets CDR1 to SGHNT and CDR2 to YENEEA. CDR3 length: 15 amino acids, cysteine to phenylalanine. Only the CDR3 DNA is retained, 45 bases long and in frame from the first base. Only a few counts were recorded for this clone. Which antigen it targets is not known. No per-base quality is available; no much larger clone lies one base away.

The sequence was obtained from a female donor of 60 years or more with stage I lung adenocarcinoma. The V and J genes are TRBV11-3 and TRBJ2-2; the D gene is not confidently resolved. The sequencing here drew on lung tumor tissue, taken before any cancer treatment. CDR3 protein: CASSLRSPEAGELFF. The DNA sequence is as follows: TGTGCCAGCAGCTTGCGCAGCCCCGAGGCCGGGGAGCTGTTTTTT.